Sequencing of this TCR beta chain was carried out in a study of lymphopenia after photon versus proton radiotherapy. Germline V lookup: CDR1 SGHTA, CDR2 FQGTGA. V dropped 1 base and J dropped 5 bases, with 5 bases sitting between them. The CDR3 extends over 12 amino acids. Method: immunoSEQ multiplex PCR; TCRdb's copy keeps in-frame clones and lacks some. The sample has over 50,000 clones; more than 75% are singletons. This sequence originates from a man aged 35-49 years with gastric cancer. The rearrangement uses TRBV7-3 and TRBJ2-5, with unresolved D. The specimen comprised peripheral blood, sampled from a patient treated with photon-based radiotherapy. The CDR3 sequence: CASSLIGETQYF. The CDR3 nucleotides are TGTGCCAGCAGCTTAATAGGGGAGACCCAGTACTTC.